The 26 T cell receptor beta chains listed next were all sequenced from one sample in a study of T cell repertoires in aging, cancer and after chemotherapy. TRB rearrangements spanning V, D and J were amplified using mixed TRB-A/B primers. One entry per CDR3 protein, called by TCRdb with MiXCR from the multiplex PCR reads. The sample has approximately 4,300 distinct CDR3 sequences; 40% are singletons. Peripheral blood genomic DNA, not sorted cells or RNA, was the template. The material sequenced was blood. These TCRs come from a human donor with a solid tumor.

This clonotype has just a few counts. The chain combines TRBV27 with TRBJ2-7; 7 nucleotides line up with TRBD2. V gave up 3 bases and J gave up 2 bases; unmatched junction bases: 10. In germline, CDR1 is MNHEY, CDR2 SMNVEV (reference sequence). This CDR3 region has 16 residues. As DNA, the CDR3 is TGTGCCAGCAGTTTCGGGACGGGAGGCACACCCTACGAGCAGTACTTC. The encoded protein is CASSFGTGGTPYEQYF.

By share of the sample, this clonotype is medium-sized. V gene TRBV29-1 combines with J gene TRBJ1-2; D ambiguous. Germline CDR1 reads SQVTM; CDR2 reads ANQGSEA. Trimming pared 0 bases from V and 0 bases from J, leaving 5 bases between. CDR3 size: 13 residues. CDR3 loop: CSVEEQTNYGYTF. CDR3 DNA sequence: TGCAGCGTTGAAGAACAGACTAACTATGGCTACACCTTC. Full variable domain (rest looked up from reference TRBV29-1 and TRBJ1-2): SAVISQKPSRDICQRGTSLTIQCQVDSQVTMMFWYRQQPGQSLTLIATANQGSEATYESGFVIDKFPISRPNLTFSTLTVSNMSPEDSSIYLCSVEEQTNYGYTFGSGTRLTVV.

This clonotype occurred a few times. This chain joins TRBV19 and TRBJ1-1; D is undetermined. CDR1 is LNHDA, CDR2 SQIVND, per germline (reference sequence). This CDR3 region has 14 residues. V lost 1 base and J lost 6, with 12 bases in between. The CDR3 here is CASSIGLVGAEAFF. The CDR3 DNA sequence: TGTGCCAGTAGTATAGGGCTCGTAGGCGCTGAAGCTTTCTTT.

The V gene is TRBV28, the J gene TRBJ2-1, with 15 bases fitting TRBD2. V was clipped by 2 bases and J by 6 bases; unmatched bases: 5. In germline, CDR1 is MDHEN, CDR2 SYDVKM. This CDR3 has 17 residues. The CDR3 DNA reads TGTGCCAGCAGTTTAGGGACTAGCGGGAGGTCGGGCAATGAGCAGTTCTTC. It specifies CASSLGTSGRSGNEQFF.

The rearrangement joins TRBV11-2 to TRBJ2-3, with 10 bases identical to TRBD2. CDR3 size: 17 residues. The germline CDR1 and CDR2 sequences are SGHAT and FQNNGV. V lost 2 bases and J lost 6; bases outside the gene matches: 11. The CDR3 sequence is CASSLLSEAGGGDTQYF. DNA for the CDR3: TGTGCCAGCAGCTTATTGAGTGAAGCGGGAGGGGGGGATACGCAGTATTTT.

V and J are TRBV20-1 and TRBJ1-1; maybe TRBD1 (5 bases). The CDR3 totals 16 residues. CDR1 DFQATT and CDR2 SNEGSKA come from the germline V gene (reference sequence). V lost 3 bases and J 0 bases, leaving 17 bases between the germline ends. The CDR3 spells CSARNQGRVLNTEAFF. As DNA, the CDR3 is TGCAGTGCTAGGAATCAGGGACGGGTTTTGAACACTGAAGCTTTCTTT.

The V call is TRBV11-2, the J call TRBJ2-7; the D gene is possibly TRBD2 (5 bases). V was shortened by 3 bases and J by 4 bases, with 16 bases between the two germline ends. The CDR3 has 15 residues. Germline V gene lookup returns CDR1 SGHAT and CDR2 FQNNGV. The CDR3 sequence: CASSFQVGSGYEQYF. CDR3 DNA sequence: TGTGCCAGCAGCTTCCAGGTTGGGTCGGGGTACGAGCAGTACTTC.

The chain links TRBV20-1 to TRBJ2-7, with 7 bases matching TRBD2. Germline V lookup: CDR1 DFQATT, CDR2 SNEGSKA (reference sequence). The CDR3 loop spans 21 amino acids. The V gene end was trimmed by 0 bases and the J gene end by 0 bases; junction bases not matched to a gene: 23. In DNA form, the CDR3 reads TGCAGTGCTAGAGATCTCGGTTGGGCTAGCGGAATTATATTAAGCTCCTACGAGCAGTACTTC. It translates to CSARDLGWASGIILSSYEQYF.

This chain joins TRBV7-2 and TRBJ2-1, with TRBD2 matching 9 bases. V shed 7 bases and J 7 bases; nucleotides not matched to a gene: 2. The germline V gene has CDR1 SGHTA and CDR2 FQGNSA. This CDR3 contains 12 residues. The CDR3 nucleotides are TGTGCCAGCACCCTAGCGGGAAATGAGCAGTTCTTC. This encodes CASTLAGNEQFF.

The sample holds a few counts of this clonotype. This chain uses TRBV11-1 with TRBJ1-1; D is uncertain. The CDR3 spans 13 residues. V gave up 6 bases and J gave up 6 bases, with 14 bases separating them. Per germline, CDR1 SGHAT and CDR2 FQDESV (reference sequence). The DNA of the CDR3 is TGTGCCAGCAGTCTTCTCCGTTTAGCTGAAGCTTTCTTT. Translated: CASSLLRLAEAFF.

As for this clonotype: A read error may be the cause here, since a much bigger clone is one base away. This rearrangement joins TRBV7-9 to TRBJ1-1; D unclear. The V and J ends lost 5 bases and 4 bases respectively, with 17 bases between them. The length of the CDR3 is 15 residues. Germline CDR1 reads SEHNR; CDR2 reads FQNEAQ (reference sequence). CDR3 DNA: TGTGCCAGCAGCCCGGCTCGGGTAGGTGGCACTGAAGCTTTCTTT. It is translated as CASSPARVGGTEAFF.

The chain is built from TRBV18 and TRBJ2-6; perhaps TRBD1 as D (6 bases). V shed 3 bases and J shed 0 bases, with 24 bases lying between them. The CDR3 is 21 amino acids. Germline CDR1 KGHSH, CDR2 LQKENI. CDR3 region: CASSPEPGTFYPNSGANVLTF. The CDR3 DNA reads TGTGCCAGCTCACCCGAACCCGGGACATTTTATCCCAACTCTGGGGCCAACGTCCTGACTTTC.

There are a few counts of this clonotype. CDR3 sequence reads: CASSYSSGAGRHEQYF. CDR3 DNA sequence: TGTGCCAGCAGTTACTCGTCCGGGGCCGGAAGACACGAGCAGTACTTC. The V gene is TRBV6-5, the J gene TRBJ2-7; D possibly matches TRBD1 or TRBD2 (5 bases each). Germline CDR1 is MNHEY and CDR2 is SVGAGI. The CDR3 is made up of 16 amino acids. Trimming left V 0 bases short and J 5 bases short, with 17 bases between.

This clonotype was seen only a few times. V is TRBV19 and J is TRBJ1-6; 9 nucleotides align to TRBD1. The CDR3 covers 15 residues. Per germline, CDR1 LNHDA and CDR2 SQIVND (reference sequence). J was trimmed by 9 bases and V by 4 bases; bases with no gene match: 7. CDR3: CASSTTGGRGSPLHF. In DNA, the CDR3 is TGTGCCAGTAGTACCACAGGGGGCCGGGGTTCACCCCTCCACTTT.

The rearrangement joins TRBV6-5 to TRBJ2-7; weak D call: TRBD2 (5 bases). Trimming took off 0 bases at V and 2 bases at J, with 11 bases between the two ends. Germline-derived CDR1 and CDR2 are MNHEY and SVGAGI. This CDR3 is built from 15 residues. The DNA of the CDR3 is TGTGCCAGCAGTTACTCAAGCGGCCCTACCTACGAGCAGTACTTC. Its protein product is CASSYSSGPTYEQYF.

The rearrangement uses TRBV18 and TRBJ2-1, with D possibly being TRBD1 (5 bases). The CDR3 has 11 residues. With 8 bases removed from V and 8 bases from J, the gap between germline ends came to 10 bases. In germline, CDR1 is KGHSH, CDR2 LQKENI. The CDR3 DNA reads as TGTGCCAGCCAGGGTGTTGATGAGCAGTTCTTC. The encoded protein is CASQGVDEQFF.

This clonotype came up a few times. The DNA of the CDR3 is TGTGCCAGCAGCCCCGGGCCGGGGTCTAATGAAAAACTGTTTTTT. This codes for CASSPGPGSNEKLFF. This sequence joins TRBV7-6 and TRBJ1-4; D remains ambiguous. Germline CDR1 reads SGHVS; CDR2 reads FNYEAQ. The CDR3 contains 15 residues. V was clipped by 5 bases and J by 3 bases, with 13 bases between them.

The J gene is TRBJ2-2, the V gene TRBV5-1; 9 positions agree with TRBD2. CDR1 and CDR2 from the germline V gene are SGHRS and YFSETQ. CDR3 length: 17 residues. J was trimmed by 3 bases and V by 2 bases; bases with no gene match: 8. As DNA, the CDR3 is TGCGCCAGCAGCTTTTATTCTGGCGGGGGGGACACCGGGGAGCTGTTTTTT. Protein product: CASSFYSGGGDTGELFF.

The chain couples TRBV5-5 to TRBJ1-5; TRBD1 is a possible D gene (5 bases). The length of the CDR3 is 15 residues. Trimming stripped 4 bases from V and 3 bases from J, with 14 bases between. Germline lookup yields CDR1 SGHKS and CDR2 YYEKEE (reference sequence). In DNA form, the CDR3 reads TGTGCCAGCAGCGGGGCGCCCCTAATCAATCAGCCCCAGCATTTT. This gives the protein CASSGAPLINQPQHF.

This clonotype was picked up a small number of times. This CDR3 is CASRGNRGENQPQHF. CDR3 DNA sequence: TGTGCCAGCAGGGGCAACAGGGGGGAGAATCAGCCCCAGCATTTT. The genes are TRBV6-5 and TRBJ1-5, with 8 bases that match TRBD1. V shed 6 bases, J shed 4 bases, and the junction held 8 bases outside the gene matches. The V gene's germline CDR1 is MNHEY and CDR2 SVGAGI. The CDR3 has 15 residues.

A few counts support this clonotype. The chain carries TRBV6-5 and TRBJ1-2, with 7 bases that match TRBD1. In germline, CDR1 is MNHEY, CDR2 SVGAGI. The junction had 11 bases not matched to a gene; V was cut back by 4 bases and J by 6 bases. This CDR3 is built from 15 residues. The CDR3 region has the DNA TGTGCCAGCAGTTCAGAAGGGGGCCTTGCTGATGGCTACACCTTC. This encodes CASSSEGGLADGYTF.

This clonotype was observed a handful of times. The CDR3: CSVEPSGLDTQYF. DNA of the CDR3: TGCAGCGTTGAACCTAGCGGGCTAGATACGCAGTATTTT. The gene calls are TRBV29-1 and TRBJ2-3; TRBD2 aligns across 8 bases. Germline V gene lookup returns CDR1 SQVTM and CDR2 ANQGSEA. The V segment lost 2 bases and the J segment 5 bases; nucleotides outside the gene matches: 3. CDR3 length equals 13 residues.

This chain joins TRBV7-2 and TRBJ2-7; D gene ambiguous. Trimming stripped 8 bases from V and 0 bases from J, with 11 bases between. Germline CDR1 SGHTA, CDR2 FQGNSA. This CDR3 region has 13 residues. CDR3 bases: TGTGCCAGCGGCGCATACACCTCCTACGAGCAGTACTTC. Residues: CASGAYTSYEQYF.

The chain carries TRBV19 and TRBJ1-5; a weak D match, TRBD1 (5 bases). Germline CDR1 is LNHDA and CDR2 is SQIVND (reference sequence). Trimming left V 1 base short and J 7 bases short, with 11 bases between. CDR3 length equals 14 residues. The CDR3, as DNA: TGTGCCAGTAGTATAGCCAGGGCTGGCCAGCCCCAGCATTTT. Translated: CASSIARAGQPQHF.

A few counts support this clonotype. The V gene is TRBV5-4, the J gene TRBJ2-3; no definite D call. Germline-derived CDR1 and CDR2 are SGHNT and YYREEE (reference sequence). The germline V and J ends were trimmed by 4 bases and 2 bases, with 2 bases remaining between them. The CDR3 loop spans 11 amino acids. CDR3 DNA sequence: TGTGCCAGCAGCGCCACAGATACGCAGTATTTT. It yields the protein CASSATDTQYF.

This clonotype appeared a few times. V is TRBV7-3 and J is TRBJ2-5; the match to TRBD2 covers 14 bases. The trim removed 5 bases at V and 5 bases at J, leaving 7 bases unmatched. Per germline, CDR1 SGHTA and CDR2 FQGTGA. The CDR3 consists of 16 residues. The DNA for the CDR3 is TGTGCCAGCAGCCGACTAGCGGGGGGGCGTGCTGAGACCCAGTACTTC. Encoded protein: CASSRLAGGRAETQYF.